This entry is about one TCR beta chain. Its antigen is unidentified. The data belong to a study of cytomegalovirus exposure and HLA in healthy donors. Findings of the study overall: An apparent linkage of common viral pathogens to several of the most significant clusters emerged in a later analysis. Later analysis revealed greater clonal expansion in HLA-associated TCR beta chains than in equally common others. The study found most TCR sequences rare, yet found some public TCRs in many donors.

The PCR contained 60 Vbeta and 13 Jbeta primers. Measured with immunoSEQ multiplex PCR; TCRdb has only the in-frame clones, and not every one. The repertoire table contains about 40,000 clones. Germline loops: CDR1 SGHNT, CDR2 YENEEA. This CDR3 comprises 15 residues. Trimming cost V 0 bases and J 3 bases, with 12 bases left between them. V usage is TRBV11-3 and J usage is TRBJ2-7; D possibly corresponds to TRBD1 (6 bases). The specimen was PBMCs. This TCR derives from a male donor in good health and CMV-seronegative. CDR3 amino acids: CASSLEGGPIYEQYF. CDR3 DNA sequence: TGTGCCAGCAGCTTAGAAGGGGGACCGATCTACGAGCAGTACTTC.